The TCR beta chain described here comes from a study of shared clonotypes between healthy human individuals. Study-wide context: Each donor's CD8 memory used one plate, CD8 naive two, each CD4 subset three. Findings and caveats of the study: The study sampled only blood, and tissue repertoires likely differ. Clonotype sharing among donors was thought likely to change with sequencing depth.

Profiling relied on immunoSEQ multiplex PCR, and the TCRdb table lists in-frame clones only, not all of them. The data contain roughly 550,000 clones, less than 97% of them singletons. Details on this clone: No antigen is known for it.

Naive CD8 populations comprised CD45RO-negative cells positively selected for CCR7, excluding terminally differentiated effector memory CD45RA+ cells. Germline-derived CDR1 and CDR2 are GTSNPN and SVGIG (reference sequence). CDR3 size: 12 residues. V was trimmed by 8 bases and J by 9 bases, leaving 17 bases between them. The rearrangement uses TRBV30 and TRBJ2-1, with D possibly being TRBD2 (6 bases). The clonotype was recovered from a woman in her 30s in good health. Material: naive CD8+ T cells sorted from blood. The CDR3 here is CAGPGLKGEQFF. The CDR3 DNA follows: TGTGCCGGGCCGGGACTCAAGGGTGAGCAGTTCTTC.